The T cell receptor beta chain under discussion was sequenced for a study of response to subunit inactivated influenza vaccine. Study results and limitations: Researchers suggested that each seasonal influenza vaccination recruits few new T cells.

TCRdb re-called the RT-PCR reads through MiXCR, storing one row per CDR3 protein. The sample comprises 500,000 to 600,000 distinct CDR3 sequences, 13% to 15% of which are singletons, and around 10% rests with the top ten. On this clonotype: The target antigen is unknown.

Sequenced material: PBMCs from blood, taken less than 13 days after vaccination. This receptor was identified in a middle-aged man who received an inactivated influenza vaccine.

The CDR3 loop is CSARRTGPGSPLHF. The CDR3 region has the DNA TGCAGTGCTAGGCGGACAGGTCCCGGTTCACCCCTCCACTTT. The chain couples TRBV20-1 to TRBJ1-6; 7 bases agree with TRBD1. From germline, CDR1 is DFQATT and CDR2 SNEGSKA (reference sequence). Germline trimming cut 3 bases from V and 9 bases from J; bases unmatched to any gene: 8. CDR3 length: 14 residues.